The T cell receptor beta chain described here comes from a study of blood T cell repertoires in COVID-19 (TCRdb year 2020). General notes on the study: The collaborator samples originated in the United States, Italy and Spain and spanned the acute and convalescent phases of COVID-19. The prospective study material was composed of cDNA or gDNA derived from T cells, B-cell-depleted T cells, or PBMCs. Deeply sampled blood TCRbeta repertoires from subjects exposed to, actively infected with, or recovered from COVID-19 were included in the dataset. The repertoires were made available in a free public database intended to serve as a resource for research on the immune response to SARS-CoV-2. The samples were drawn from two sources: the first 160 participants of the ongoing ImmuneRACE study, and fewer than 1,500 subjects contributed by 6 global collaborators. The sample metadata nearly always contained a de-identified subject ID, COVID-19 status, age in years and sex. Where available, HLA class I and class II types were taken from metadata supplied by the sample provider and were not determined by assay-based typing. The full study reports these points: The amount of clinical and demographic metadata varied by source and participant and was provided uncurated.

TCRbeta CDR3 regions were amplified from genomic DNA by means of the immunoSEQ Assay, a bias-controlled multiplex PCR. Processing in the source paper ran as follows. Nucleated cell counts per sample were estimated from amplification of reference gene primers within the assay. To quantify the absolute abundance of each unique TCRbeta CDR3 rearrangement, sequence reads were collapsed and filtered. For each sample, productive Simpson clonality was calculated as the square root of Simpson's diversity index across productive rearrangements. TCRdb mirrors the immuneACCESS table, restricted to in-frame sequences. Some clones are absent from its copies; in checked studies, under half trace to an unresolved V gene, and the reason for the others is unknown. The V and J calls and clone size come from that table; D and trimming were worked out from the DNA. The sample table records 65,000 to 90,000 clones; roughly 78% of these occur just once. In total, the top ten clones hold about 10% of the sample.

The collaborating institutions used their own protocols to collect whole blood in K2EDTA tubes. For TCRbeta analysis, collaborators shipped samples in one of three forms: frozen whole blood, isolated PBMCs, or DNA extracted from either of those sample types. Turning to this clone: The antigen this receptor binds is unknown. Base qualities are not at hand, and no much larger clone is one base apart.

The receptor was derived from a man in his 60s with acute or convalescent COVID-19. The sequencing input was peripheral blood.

The DNA sequence is as follows: TGTGCCAGCAAGGGACAGGGAGTGGGCGGCAATGAGCAGTTCTTC. The encoded protein is CASKGQGVGGNEQFF. The chain employs TRBV25-1 and TRBJ2-1; 9 nucleotides in the junction match TRBD1. The CDR3 runs 15 amino acids, cysteine and phenylalanine included. The CDR3 DNA has 45 bases and is translated from base 1. In the germline V gene, CDR1 corresponds to MGHDK and CDR2 to SYGVNS. The V end gives up 7 bases and the J end 6 bases, leaving 10 bases in the junction not matched to a gene.